The entry below describes one T cell receptor beta chain. The data stem from a study of tumor-infiltrating lymphocytes in oesophageal squamous cell carcinoma. TCRdb reprocessed the PCR reads via MiXCR and lists one record per CDR3 protein. The repertoire holds almost 20,000 distinct CDR3 sequences, with around 43% as singletons. V gave up 5 bases and J gave up 2 bases; unmatched junction bases: 7. Germline loops: CDR1 SEHNR, CDR2 FQNEAQ (reference sequence). The CDR3 contains 16 residues. The receptor was isolated from a male donor with esophageal squamous cell carcinoma. The sample comprised normal esophageal tissue next to the tumor. The V call is TRBV7-9, the J call TRBJ2-3, with TRBD2 matching 10 bases. CDR3 coding DNA: TGTGCCAGCAGCCCAGCTAGCGGGAGTATCACAGATACGCAGTATTTT. Amino acid sequence: CASSPASGSITDTQYF.